This T cell receptor beta chain was sequenced for a study of blood T cell repertoires in COVID-19. Background on the study: Collection of acute and convalescent COVID-19 samples took place in the United States, Italy and Spain. PBMCs, B-cell-depleted T cells, or T cells were the source of the cDNA or gDNA that made up the material.

V lost 4 bases and J lost 14, with 12 bases in between. CDR3 size: 10 residues. Per the original data handling: The authors estimated nucleated cell counts from reference gene primer amplification. Sequencing used immunoSEQ multiplex PCR; TCRdb keeps in-frame clones, though not all of them. V, J and clone size are those of that table, while D and trimming were read from the DNA. This table holds 200,000 or so clones, roughly 80% found once. The rearrangement uses TRBV5-3 and TRBJ1-2; the D is unclear. TRBV5-3 is assigned to the ORF class and has an uncertain function. The sequence was collected from a man aged 25-40 years with active or convalescent COVID-19. Material for sequencing was peripheral blood. CDR3: CARSKTRKTF. CDR3 nucleotides: TGTGCCAGAAGCAAGACTCGGAAGACCTTC.